This TCR beta chain is from a study of cytomegalovirus exposure and HLA in healthy donors. Data came from immunoSEQ multiplex PCR; TCRdb stores just in-frame clones and leaves some out. The top ten hold approximately 7.8% of the sample, which has under 50,000 clones, approximately 95% seen once. Deletions cut 1 base from V and 8 bases from J, with 11 bases between. CDR1 is SGHTA and CDR2 is FQGNSA in the germline V gene. CDR3 size: 13 residues. The sequence derives from a woman between 18 and 29 years old in good health and CMV-seropositive. The J gene is TRBJ1-1, the V gene TRBV7-2, with D tentatively TRBD1 (5 bases). Input material: PBMCs. The DNA for the CDR3 is TGTGCCAGCAGCTTAGAGGCCAGGGCAGAAGCTTTCTTT. It translates to CASSLEARAEAFF.